This TCR beta chain was sequenced for a study of blood T cells in healthy people across ages. Study summary: Template switching caught about one barcoded beta molecule for each two T cells.

Combining a sample-barcoded 5' primer with a J-beta primer mix, a second PCR ran for 7 to 11 cycles. A template-switch adaptor that had 12 random nucleotides put a tag on each cDNA molecule. From each sample, at least 3 million paired-end reads containing CDR3 were obtained. Via MiXCR, TCRdb re-called the 5' RACE reads, giving one row per CDR3 protein. This table holds over 1,300,000 distinct CDR3 sequences, approximately 60% found once. This CDR3 comprises 13 residues. The V gene's germline CDR1 is MNHEY and CDR2 SVGAGI. The ends were cut back, 0 bases at V and 5 bases at J, with 4 bases in the middle. The individuals who served as donors were healthy Caucasians living in Russia, aged roughly 6 to 95.

V and J are TRBV6-5 and TRBJ1-4; D gene unclear. The sequence was collected from a man between 18 and 29 years old in good health. Sequencing used blood. In nucleotides, the CDR3 is TGTGCCAGCAGTTACTCGCTCAATGAAAAACTGTTTTTT. Protein: CASSYSLNEKLFF.